This TCR beta chain was retrieved from a study of blood T cell repertoires in COVID-19. Across the study: In each case, the material was cDNA or gDNA derived from T cells, B-cell-depleted T cells, or PBMCs.

The authors' processing: Reference gene primer amplification gave estimated nucleated cell counts. Clones were read by immunoSEQ multiplex PCR, and TCRdb kept only the in-frame ones, dropping some. That table furnishes V, J and clone size, whereas the DNA furnished D and trimming. The sample shows fewer than 140,000 clones, about four fifths of them seen only once. This TCR derives from a woman in her sixties or seventies with acute or convalescent COVID-19. The specimen was peripheral blood.

CDR3 protein: CSVDSGTGNTGELFF. CDR3 DNA sequence: TGCAGCGTCGATTCCGGGACAGGGAACACCGGGGAGCTGTTTTTT. V is TRBV29-1 and J is TRBJ2-2; 8 bases are shared with TRBD1. CDR3 length: 15 amino acids. The germline gives CDR1 SQVTM, CDR2 ANQGSEA. Germline trimming cut 6 bases from V and 1 base from J; bases unmatched to any gene: 7.